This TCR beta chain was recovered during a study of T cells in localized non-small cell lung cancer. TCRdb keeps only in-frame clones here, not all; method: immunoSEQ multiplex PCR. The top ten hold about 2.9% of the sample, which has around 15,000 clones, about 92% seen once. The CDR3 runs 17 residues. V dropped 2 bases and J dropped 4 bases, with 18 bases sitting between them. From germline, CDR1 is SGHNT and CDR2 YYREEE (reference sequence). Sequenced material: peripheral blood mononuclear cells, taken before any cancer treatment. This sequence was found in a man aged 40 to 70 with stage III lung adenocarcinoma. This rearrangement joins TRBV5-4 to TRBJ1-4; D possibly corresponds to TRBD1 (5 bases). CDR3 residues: CASSFSPSRASNEKLFF. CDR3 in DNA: TGTGCCAGCAGCTTCTCACCGTCCAGGGCTAGTAATGAAAAACTGTTTTTT.